A single sample gave rise to the 5 T cell receptor beta chains below, sequenced in a study of blood T cell repertoires in COVID-19 (dated by TCRdb to 2018 to 2020). Library construction relied on the immunoSEQ multiplex PCR assay. Held by TCRdb, this immuneACCESS table contains in-frame sequences only and omits some clones. Under half of the omission traces to an unresolved V gene where checked; the cause of the rest is unknown. The sample has more than 150,000 clones on record, approximately 87% of them singletons. Approximately 0.93% of the sample belongs to the ten largest clones. The sample was peripheral blood. The receptor set was obtained from a woman aged 18-29 years who had recovered from COVID-19.

The CDR3 DNA reads as TGTGCCAGCGGCCGCGGACTGGGAGAGACCCAGTACTTC. This codes for CASGRGLGETQYF. The V gene is TRBV27, the J gene TRBJ2-5, with D possibly matching TRBD2 (5 bases). The CDR3 extends over 13 amino acids. The V gene lost 8 bases and the J gene lost 4 bases, with 14 bases spanning the gap. Germline CDR1 reads MNHEY; CDR2 reads SMNVEV (reference sequence).

This clone was counted between two and nine times. The V gene is TRBV2, the J gene TRBJ1-1; D may be TRBD1 (6 bases). V lost 7 bases and J lost 3, with 15 bases in between. The CDR3 covers 14 residues. Germline V gives CDR1 SNHLY, CDR2 FYNNEI. CDR3: CASTPDRFDTEAFF. The CDR3 region has the DNA TGTGCCAGCACTCCGGACAGATTCGACACTGAAGCTTTCTTT.

The rearrangement joins TRBV5-1 to TRBJ2-7; 7 bases align to TRBD1. CDR1 and CDR2 from the germline V gene are SGHRS and YFSETQ. J was trimmed by 2 bases and V by 3 bases; bases with no gene match: 5. The CDR3 runs to 14 residues. CDR3 loop: CASSYDRETYEQYF. The DNA of the CDR3 is TGCGCCAGCAGCTACGACAGGGAGACCTACGAGCAGTACTTC.

This chain uses TRBV7-2 with TRBJ2-1; 14 bases align to TRBD2. Germline CDR1 SGHTA, CDR2 FQGNSA. The junction had 3 bases not matched to a gene; V was cut back by 0 bases and J by 8 bases. CDR3 length: 16 residues. CDR3 amino acids: CASSLAGTSGSHEQFF. CDR3 bases: TGTGCCAGCAGCTTAGCCGGGACTAGCGGGAGTCATGAGCAGTTCTTC.

This clone came up once. This chain connects TRBV2 to TRBJ2-3; TRBD2 agrees at 13 bases. The length of the CDR3 is 15 residues. Germline lookup yields CDR1 SNHLY and CDR2 FYNNEI. With 6 bases clipped from V and 2 bases from J, the junction kept 2 bases outside the gene matches. CDR3 loop: CASRGLAGLTDTQYF. CDR3 DNA: TGTGCCAGCAGGGGACTAGCGGGGCTCACAGATACGCAGTATTTT.